The 20 T cell receptor beta chains given below trace back to one sample, sequenced in a study of T cell repertoires in cytomegalovirus infection. These TCRs are of unknown antigen specificity. TCRdb reprocessed the reads with MiXCR, giving one entry per CDR3 protein. The sample lists 450,000 to 600,000 distinct CDR3 sequences, about 44% occurring once. The sample here was cultured PBMCs, taken from culture after CMV antigen stimulation. All receptors derive from a human donor in good health (CMV status not recorded). Some clones in this sample may be carry-over from other donors' samples.

The CDR3 loop is CASSFDTGAGNTIYF. CDR3 in DNA: TGTGCCAGCAGCTTCGATACGGGCGCTGGAAACACCATATATTTT. The chain combines TRBV7-2 with TRBJ1-3; no clear D. Trimming removed 3 bases from V and 2 bases from J, with 11 bases in between. This CDR3 comprises 15 residues. Germline CDR1 and CDR2: SGHTA and FQGNSA.

The chain recombines TRBV12-3 or TRBV12-4 with TRBJ1-2; a possible D gene is TRBD1 (5 bases). The CDR3 runs to 13 residues. Between the trimmed V and J ends, which lost 4 bases and 4 bases, there was a span of 10 bases. The CDR3 bases are TGTGCCAGCAGTTACCAGGGCTTCTATGGCTACACCTTC. It specifies CASSYQGFYGYTF.

The chain is built from TRBV7-2 and TRBJ1-2; D gene uncertain. This CDR3 is 13 amino acids long. V was trimmed by 8 bases and J by 6 bases, leaving 16 bases between them. CDR1 and CDR2 from the germline V gene are SGHTA and FQGNSA. The CDR3 is CASEELGSNGYTF. Here the CDR3 DNA reads TGTGCCAGCGAGGAGTTAGGGTCAAATGGCTACACCTTC.

The chain employs TRBV6-5 and TRBJ2-3; no clear D. The CDR3 runs to 12 residues. Trimming removed 7 bases from V and 1 base from J, with 6 bases in between. CDR1 is MNHEY, CDR2 SVGAGI, per germline. DNA for the CDR3: TGTGCCAGCAAGGGCGGCACAGATACGCAGTATTTT. Translated, it gives CASKGGTDTQYF.

The J gene is TRBJ2-1, the V gene TRBV4-2, with TRBD2 identical over 8 bases. Germline CDR1 LGHNA, CDR2 YNFKEQ. V lost 0 bases and J lost 7; bases outside the gene matches: 14. The CDR3 covers 18 residues. CDR3 in DNA: TGTGCCAGCAGCCAAGAAGGTTTGGCGGGGGGTGGTTTGAATGAGCAGTTCTTC. Translated: CASSQEGLAGGGLNEQFF.

This rearrangement joins TRBV5-4 to TRBJ1-2; D call uncertain. V dropped 0 bases and J dropped 3 bases, with 9 bases sitting between them. The CDR3 runs to 14 residues. The germline gives CDR1 SGHNT, CDR2 YYREEE (reference sequence). This chain's CDR3 is CASSLGVLYYGYTF. The CDR3 DNA sequence: TGTGCCAGCAGCTTGGGGGTCCTATACTATGGCTACACCTTC.

The CDR3 region has the DNA TGTGCCAGCAGCTTAGACAAAGGGGGGGGGGCCAACGTCCTGACTTTC. It yields the protein CASSLDKGGGANVLTF. The gene calls are TRBV13 and TRBJ2-6; D tentatively reads TRBD1 or TRBD2 (6 bases each). V shed 1 base and J shed 4 bases, with 11 bases lying between them. CDR3 length: 16 residues. Germline V gives CDR1 PRHDT, CDR2 FYEKMQ (reference sequence).

This clonotype was detected a few times. V gene TRBV7-2 combines with J gene TRBJ1-6, with 8 bases lining up with TRBD1. The germline gives CDR1 SGHTA, CDR2 FQGNSA. This CDR3 is 15 amino acids long. With 5 bases clipped from V and 7 bases from J, the junction kept 7 bases outside the gene matches. The CDR3 loop is CASSPGQGANSPLHF. CDR3 nucleotide sequence: TGTGCCAGCAGCCCCGGACAGGGAGCGAATTCACCCCTCCACTTT.

The chain is built from TRBV27 and TRBJ1-2, with 7 bases that match TRBD1. V lost 5 bases to trimming and J lost 1 base; unmatched junction nucleotides: 7. The CDR3 sequence is 15 residues long. CDR1 and CDR2 (germline): MNHEY, SMNVEV (reference sequence). This chain's CDR3 is CASSPFDRVNYGYTF. DNA for the CDR3: TGTGCCAGCAGTCCGTTCGACAGGGTTAACTATGGCTACACCTTC.

This clonotype was observed many times. The rearrangement uses TRBV10-3 and TRBJ2-7; TRBD1 aligns across 9 bases. Germline V gene lookup returns CDR1 ENHRY and CDR2 SYGVKD. J was trimmed by 3 bases and V by 6 bases; bases with no gene match: 6. The CDR3 runs 14 residues. CDR3: CAISQQGANYEQYF. The CDR3 nucleotides read TGTGCCATCAGCCAACAGGGGGCTAACTACGAGCAGTACTTC.

V usage is TRBV5-4 and J usage is TRBJ1-1; 8 positions match TRBD1. This CDR3 is built from 15 residues. V dropped 4 bases and J dropped 5; count of bases not matched to a gene: 10. CDR1 and CDR2 (germline): SGHNT, YYREEE (reference sequence). CDR3 DNA: TGTGCCAGCAGCCCTTCGAGGCAGGGGGCGACTGAAGCTTTCTTT. It codes for CASSPSRQGATEAFF. Full variable domain (outside the CDR3, taken from reference TRBV5-4 and TRBJ1-1): ETGVTQSPTHLIKTRGQQVTLRCSSQSGHNTVSWYQQALGQGPQFIFQYYREEENGRGNFPPRFSGLQFPNYSSELNVNALELDDSALYLCASSPSRQGATEAFFGQGTRLTVV.

V gene TRBV5-5 combines with J gene TRBJ2-3, with D hard to call. Trimming took 2 bases from V and 2 from J, leaving 6 bases between them. The germline gives CDR1 SGHKS, CDR2 YYEKEE (reference sequence). The CDR3 consists of 13 residues. In nucleotides, the CDR3 is TGTGCCAGCAGCTTTGAGGCCACAGATACGCAGTATTTT. It codes for CASSFEATDTQYF.

For the CDR3, the DNA is TGTGCCAGCAGTTCCGCACTTTTTTCGGGCTCCTACAATGAGCAGTTCTTC. Its translation: CASSSALFSGSYNEQFF. The chain uses TRBV28 and TRBJ2-1, with unresolved D. Germline lookup yields CDR1 MDHEN and CDR2 SYDVKM. V lost 4 bases and J 0 bases, leaving 16 bases between the germline ends. The CDR3 totals 17 residues.

This clonotype has a handful of counts. The V call is TRBV11-1, the J call TRBJ2-2; possible D gene TRBD2, 5 bases. The V end was cut by 2 bases, the J end by 1 base, with 11 bases between. The germline V gene has CDR1 SGHAT and CDR2 FQDESV (reference sequence). The CDR3 has 16 residues. CDR3 sequence reads: CASSLLRGRNTGELFF. The CDR3 DNA sequence: TGTGCCAGCAGCTTATTACGGGGTCGGAACACCGGGGAGCTGTTTTTT.

This clonotype was counted a few times. The rearrangement links TRBV12-3 or TRBV12-4 to TRBJ1-1, with TRBD1 as a possible D gene (5 bases). The CDR3 length is 14 residues. The V end lost 2 bases, the J end lost 1 base, and 8 bases lay between the germline ends. The CDR3 bases are TGTGCCAGCAGTTTATGGGGGGGGAACACTGAAGCTTTCTTT. This sequence encodes CASSLWGGNTEAFF.

The rearrangement uses TRBV7-2 and TRBJ2-3; TRBD2 might be the D (6 bases). Trimming removed 10 bases from V and 0 bases from J, with 17 bases in between. Per germline, CDR1 SGHTA and CDR2 FQGNSA. CDR3 length equals 15 residues. The CDR3 nucleotides read TGTGCCATTGTGGAGGGCTCTTTTAGCACAGATACGCAGTATTTT. As protein: CAIVEGSFSTDTQYF.

This clonotype has just a few counts. The genes are TRBV27 and TRBJ2-2; D is ambiguous. The V end was cut by 10 bases, the J end by 0 bases, with 6 bases between. The length of the CDR3 is 12 residues. CDR1 is MNHEY, CDR2 SMNVEV, per germline (reference sequence). The CDR3 region has the DNA TGTGCCATCCCAACGAACACCGGGGAGCTGTTTTTT. Its protein is CAIPTNTGELFF.

The CDR3 reads CAISESEGDTQYF. CDR3 DNA sequence: TGTGCCATCAGTGAGTCTGAGGGAGATACGCAGTATTTT. The V call is TRBV10-3, the J call TRBJ2-3; TRBD2 might be the D (5 bases). V shed 0 bases and J shed 5 bases, with 6 bases lying between them. Germline values: CDR1 ENHRY, CDR2 SYGVKD. This CDR3 is built from 13 residues.

This sequence joins TRBV4-1 and TRBJ2-2; D uncertain. V gave up 3 bases and J gave up 4 bases, with 12 bases separating them. The CDR3 spans 15 residues. Germline lookup yields CDR1 MGHRA and CDR2 YSYEKL. CDR3 amino acids: CASSQEPRGTGELFF. As DNA, the CDR3 is TGCGCCAGCAGCCAGGAGCCTCGCGGCACCGGGGAGCTGTTTTTT.

This clonotype was seen only a few times. J is TRBJ1-1 and V is TRBV7-6; the D gene is possibly TRBD1 (5 bases). The germline V gene has CDR1 SGHVS and CDR2 FNYEAQ. Trimming pared 2 bases from V and 0 bases from J, leaving 10 bases between. The CDR3 consists of 15 residues. CDR3 DNA: TGTGCCAGCAGCTTATTTCGGGACGTGAACACTGAAGCTTTCTTT. Its protein product is CASSLFRDVNTEAFF.